This is a list of T cell receptor beta chains from one sample in a study of tumor-infiltrating lymphocytes in localized non-small cell lung cancer. Clones were sequenced by immunoSEQ multiplex PCR, and TCRdb holds only the in-frame ones, with some missing. The sample contains some 21,000 clones, roughly three quarters of which appear only once. The sequencing input was lung tumor tissue. These receptors came from a human donor with non-small cell lung cancer. Each CDR3 is given with its conserved first and last residue. D genes are given only for firm matches. The size entry is marked missing in some rows and otherwise reads once, few, many or a size class.

TRBJ1-5 | NA | 15 | TRBV30 | medium-sized | CAWRGGSGGNQPQHF | TGTGCCTGGAGGGGGGGCTCCGGGGGCAATCAGCCCCAGCATTTT
TRBJ1-2 | NA | 13 | TRBV30 | NA | CAWSDARGYGYTF | TGTGCCTGGAGCGACGCCCGGGGCTATGGCTACACCTTC
TRBJ2-5 | NA | 16 | TRBV18 | once | CASSPVSGEAHETQYF | TGTGCCAGCTCCCCCGTCTCGGGGGAGGCACATGAGACCCAGTACTTC
TRBJ2-1 | TRBD2 | 19 | TRBV11-3 | NA | CASSLRTSGTDSSYNEQFF | TGTGCCAGCAGCTTAAGGACTAGCGGGACCGATAGCTCCTACAATGAGCAGTTCTTC
TRBJ2-7 | TRBD1 | 14 | TRBV4-3 | NA | CASSHRDRGYEQYF | TGCGCCAGCAGCCACCGGGACAGAGGATACGAGCAGTACTTC
TRBJ2-7 | NA | 12 | TRBV19 | NA | CASSIGEYEQYF | TGTGCCAGTAGTATTGGGGAATACGAGCAGTACTTC
TRBJ2-1 | NA | 13 | TRBV30 | NA | CAWSRWEKGEQFF | TGTGCCTGGAGTAGATGGGAGAAGGGTGAGCAGTTCTTC
TRBJ2-5 | NA | 15 | TRBV19 | NA | CASQHFPGLQETQYF | TGTGCCAGTCAACATTTCCCGGGACTCCAAGAGACCCAGTACTTC
TRBJ2-7 | TRBD2 | 15 | TRBV5-6 | once | CASSLIGAGGYEQYF | TGTGCCAGCAGCTTGATAGGAGCGGGAGGATACGAGCAGTACTTC
TRBJ2-4 | NA | 16 | TRBV5-1 | NA | CASSLAQGRIRNIQYF | TGCGCCAGCAGCTTGGCCCAGGGGAGGATCAGAAACATTCAGTACTTC
TRBJ2-1 | NA | 15 | TRBV5-4 | NA | CASSLPKSSYNEQFF | TGTGCCAGCAGCTTGCCGAAGAGCTCCTACAATGAGCAGTTCTTC
TRBJ2-7 | NA | 14 | TRBV27 | NA | CASSTKAGSYEQYF | TGTGCCAGCAGTACGAAGGCAGGCTCCTACGAGCAGTACTTC
TRBJ2-1 | NA | 14 | TRBV28 | once | CASSLLRQYNEQFF | TGTGCCAGCAGTTTACTTAGACAGTACAATGAGCAGTTCTTC
TRBJ1-1 | NA | 15 | TRBV4-1 | few | CASSQAGSGTTEAFF | TGCGCCAGCAGCCAAGCAGGGTCAGGAACCACTGAAGCTTTCTTT
TRBJ2-3 | NA | 14 | TRBV10-2 | NA | CASSEGGITDTQYF | TGCGCCAGCAGTGAAGGCGGGATCACAGATACGCAGTATTTT
TRBJ1-4 | TRBD1 | 16 | TRBV4-3 | NA | CASSRGDRGTNEKLFF | TGCGCCAGCAGCCGGGGCGACAGGGGGACTAATGAAAAACTGTTTTTT
TRBJ1-5 | NA | 15 | TRBV6-1 | NA | CASSEAGGVDQPQHF | TGTGCCAGCAGTGAAGCCGGCGGAGTAGATCAGCCCCAGCATTTT
TRBJ1-2 | TRBD1 | 15 | TRBV6-1 | NA | CASRAGTGWLDGYTF | TGTGCCAGCAGGGCCGGGACAGGGTGGTTAGATGGCTACACCTTC
TRBJ2-7 | NA | 11 | TRBV14 | once | CASSHSGEQYF | TGTGCCAGCAGCCATAGTGGCGAGCAGTACTTC
TRBJ2-3 | NA | 15 | TRBV5-6 | NA | CASSFLPGGGDTQYF | TGTGCCAGCAGCTTCCTACCCGGCGGCGGGGATACGCAGTATTTT
TRBJ2-7 | NA | 11 | TRBV5-5 | NA | CASRQGGEQYF | TGTGCCAGCCGTCAGGGGGGCGAGCAGTACTTC
TRBJ2-7 | TRBD1 | 15 | TRBV18 | NA | CASSPRTGWAYEQYF | TGTGCCAGCTCACCTCGGACAGGGTGGGCCTACGAGCAGTACTTC
TRBJ1-5 | TRBD1 | 15 | TRBV19 | NA | CASSIDSGGNQPQHF | TGTGCCAGTAGTATAGATTCAGGGGGTAATCAGCCCCAGCATTTT
TRBJ1-2 | TRBD1 | 15 | TRBV28 | NA | CASSGPGQGDYGYTF | TGTGCCAGCAGTGGTCCGGGACAGGGGGACTATGGCTACACCTTC
TRBJ2-2 | NA | 13 | TRBV6-1 | medium-sized | CASSPHSHGELFF | TGTGCCAGCAGTCCCCACTCGCACGGGGAGCTGTTTTTT
TRBJ1-2 | TRBD1 | 13 | TRBV30 | NA | CAWSQGANYGYTF | TGTGCCTGGAGTCAGGGGGCTAACTATGGCTACACCTTC
TRBJ2-7 | TRBD2 | 15 | TRBV19 | NA | CASSILAGISYEQYF | TGTGCCAGTAGTATTCTAGCGGGAATCAGCTACGAGCAGTACTTC
TRBJ2-7 | NA | 16 | TRBV4-3 | NA | CASSQEATVSSYEQYF | TGCGCCAGCAGCCAAGAGGCAACAGTGAGTTCCTACGAGCAGTACTTC
TRBJ2-3 | TRBD2 | 19 | TRBV11-2 | NA | CASSSLYQFMGLGTDTQYF | TGTGCCAGCAGCTCCCTCTACCAATTTATGGGACTAGGGACAGATACGCAGTATTTT
TRBJ1-2 | NA | 12 | TRBV30 | once | CAWSVRGSGYTF | TGTGCCTGGAGTGTGCGGGGGAGCGGCTACACCTTC
TRBJ2-1 | NA | 17 | TRBV4-3 | few | CASSQDLGKASYNEQFF | TGCGCCAGCAGCCAAGATTTGGGAAAGGCCTCCTACAATGAGCAGTTCTTC
TRBJ2-5 | TRBD2 | 14 | TRBV11-3 | NA | CASSLTSGAETQYF | TGTGCCAGCAGCTTAACTAGCGGGGCGGAGACCCAGTACTTC
TRBJ2-7 | TRBD2 | 17 | TRBV10-2 | NA | CASKGTSGITNSYEQYF | TGCGCCAGCAAGGGGACTAGCGGTATCACAAACTCCTACGAGCAGTACTTC
TRBJ1-1 | NA | 19 | TRBV5-1 | NA | CASSLMGGGGAPGNTEAFF | TGCGCCAGCAGCCTGATGGGTGGGGGGGGAGCCCCGGGGAACACTGAAGCTTTCTTT
TRBJ1-4 | TRBD1 | 15 | TRBV7-9 | NA | CASSFLTGVNEKLFF | TGTGCCAGCAGCTTTCTGACAGGGGTTAACGAAAAACTGTTTTTT
TRBJ2-7 | NA | 13 | TRBV28 | NA | CASSPGRPYEQYF | TGTGCCAGCAGCCCAGGGAGACCCTACGAGCAGTACTTC
TRBJ1-4 | NA | 15 | TRBV15 | NA | CATSTTSFQGEKLFF | TGTGCCACCAGCACCACTTCGTTTCAGGGTGAAAAACTGTTTTTT
TRBJ2-7 | TRBD1 | 13 | TRBV7-3 | NA | CASSRDRGYEQYF | TGTGCCAGCAGCCGGGACAGGGGTTACGAGCAGTACTTC
TRBJ1-5 | NA | 17 | TRBV18 | NA | CASSPRQGLLGYQPQHF | TGTGCCAGCTCACCAAGGCAAGGCTTGCTAGGCTATCAGCCCCAGCATTTT
TRBJ1-2 | NA | 14 | TRBV5-6 | NA | CASSPSSTNYGYTF | TGTGCCAGCAGCCCCTCTTCGACCAACTATGGCTACACCTTC
TRBJ2-7 | NA | 15 | TRBV10-3 | NA | CAIRLAASSNYEQYF | TGTGCCATCCGGTTGGCGGCGAGCTCAAACTACGAGCAGTACTTC
TRBJ2-7 | NA | 13 | TRBV6-5 | once | CASRPDWSYEQYF | TGTGCCAGCAGACCGGACTGGTCCTACGAGCAGTACTTC
TRBJ2-1 | NA | 13 | TRBV5-1 | NA | CASSLAGTPEQFF | TGCGCCAGCAGCTTAGCCGGGACACCAGAGCAGTTCTTC
TRBJ2-7 | TRBD2 | 15 | TRBV28 | NA | CATLPRLAGSYEQYF | TGTGCCACACTCCCCCGACTAGCGGGATCATACGAGCAGTACTTC
TRBJ1-3 | TRBD1 | 15 | TRBV9 | NA | CASSKGQSSGNTIYF | TGTGCCAGCAGCAAGGGACAGAGCTCTGGAAACACCATATATTTT
TRBJ2-2 | TRBD1 | 15 | TRBV10-3 | NA | CAIRKQGENTGELFF | TGTGCCATCAGAAAACAGGGGGAGAACACCGGGGAGCTGTTTTTT
TRBJ1-2 | TRBD1 | 15 | TRBV7-9 | NA | CASSLKGQHNYGYTF | TGTGCCAGCAGCTTAAAGGGACAGCATAACTATGGCTACACCTTC
TRBJ2-4 | NA | 18 | TRBV1 | NA | CTSSQEASGRLAKNIQYF | TGCACCAGCAGCCAAGAAGCTAGCGGGAGATTAGCCAAAAACATTCAGTACTTC
TRBJ1-3 | TRBD1 | 18 | TRBV6-1 | NA | CASSAPSGTGLSGNTIYF | TGTGCCAGCAGTGCGCCTTCGGGGACAGGGCTCTCTGGAAACACCATATATTTT
TRBJ2-3 | TRBD1 | 15 | TRBV7-9 | NA | CASSLGGTGLDTQYF | TGTGCCAGCAGCTTAGGGGGGACAGGGCTGGATACGCAGTATTTT
TRBJ2-1 | NA | 21 | TRBV14 | NA | CASSQDEIVQGLGVSYNEQFF | TGTGCCAGCAGCCAAGATGAAATAGTACAGGGTTTGGGTGTCTCCTACAATGAGCAGTTCTTC
TRBJ2-2 | TRBD1 | 14 | TRBV5-4 | NA | CASKDRDRPGELFF | TGTGCCAGCAAAGACAGGGACCGGCCCGGGGAGCTGTTTTTT
TRBJ2-3 | NA | 11 | TRBV4-3 | NA | CASKLMDTQYF | TGCGCCAGCAAACTTATGGATACGCAGTATTTT
TRBJ1-1 | NA | 14 | TRBV6-5 | NA | CASRDTGSRTEAFF | TGTGCCAGCAGAGATACAGGGAGTAGGACTGAAGCTTTCTTT
TRBJ1-2 | NA | 15 | TRBV6-5 | few | CATGPVGAGEYGYTF | TGTGCCACAGGGCCCGTGGGGGCAGGGGAGTATGGCTACACCTTC